Presented here are 2 T cell receptor beta chains from one specimen sequenced in a study of T cell responses to AZD1222 COVID-19 vaccine. TCRdb's copy holds only in-frame clones and misses some; the assay was immunoSEQ multiplex PCR. The profile shows roughly 150,000 clones, approximately 90% of them singletons. Sequencing used peripheral blood, obtained 28 days after the second AZD1222 dose. The receptors here all came from an adult who received the AZD1222 COVID-19 vaccine.

V gene TRBV6-2 or TRBV6-3 combines with J gene TRBJ1-4; TRBD1 matches at 7 bases. This CDR3 contains 17 residues. V lost 0 bases, J lost 8 bases, and 12 bases stayed unmatched. Germline V gene data show CDR1 as MNHEY and CDR2 as SVGEGT. CDR3 sequence: CASSYSATGTLREKLFF. CDR3 nucleotides: TGTGCCAGCAGTTACTCAGCGACAGGGACCTTAAGGGAAAAACTGTTTTTT.

This chain joins TRBV3-1 (or the pseudogene TRBV3-2) and TRBJ2-1; 9 nucleotides match TRBD2. V lost 1 base and J lost 1; bases outside the gene matches: 14. CDR1 is LGHDT and CDR2 is YNNKEL in the germline V gene (reference sequence). This CDR3 comprises 20 residues. CDR3 protein: CASSQANRPVAGASYNEQFF. The CDR3 nucleotides are TGTGCCAGCAGCCAAGCCAACCGACCCGTAGCGGGAGCATCCTACAATGAGCAGTTCTTC.